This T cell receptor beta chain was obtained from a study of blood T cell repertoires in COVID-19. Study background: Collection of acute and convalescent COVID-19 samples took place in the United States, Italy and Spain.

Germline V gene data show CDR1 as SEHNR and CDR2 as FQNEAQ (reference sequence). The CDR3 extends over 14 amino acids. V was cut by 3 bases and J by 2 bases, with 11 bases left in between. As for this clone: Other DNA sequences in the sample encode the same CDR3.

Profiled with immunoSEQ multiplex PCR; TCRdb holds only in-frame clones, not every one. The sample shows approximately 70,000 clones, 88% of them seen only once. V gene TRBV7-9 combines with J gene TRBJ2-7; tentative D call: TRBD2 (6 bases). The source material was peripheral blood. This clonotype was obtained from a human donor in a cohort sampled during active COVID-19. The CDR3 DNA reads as TGTGCCAGCAGCTTTGGTACGGGGGCCTACGAGCAGTACTTC. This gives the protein CASSFGTGAYEQYF.